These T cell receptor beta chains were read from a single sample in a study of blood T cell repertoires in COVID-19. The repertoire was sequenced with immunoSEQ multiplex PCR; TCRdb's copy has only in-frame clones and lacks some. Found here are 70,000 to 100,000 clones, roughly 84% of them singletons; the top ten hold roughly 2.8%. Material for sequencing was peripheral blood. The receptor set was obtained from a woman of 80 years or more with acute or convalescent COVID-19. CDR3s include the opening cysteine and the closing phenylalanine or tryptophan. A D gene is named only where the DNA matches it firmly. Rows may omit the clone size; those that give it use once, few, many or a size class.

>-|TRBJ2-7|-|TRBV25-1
CASSGIGEPSYEQYF
TGTGCCAGCAGTGGTATAGGGGAACCCTCCTACGAGCAGTACTTC
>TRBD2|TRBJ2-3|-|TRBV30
CAWTVGGRVTDTQYF
TGTGCCTGGACCGTGGGCGGGAGAGTGACAGATACGCAGTATTTT
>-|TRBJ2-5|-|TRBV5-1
CASNGGLQETQYF
TGCGCCAGCAACGGCGGGTTGCAAGAGACCCAGTACTTC
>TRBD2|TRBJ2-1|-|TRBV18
CASSPQTNPGLAGNEQFF
TGTGCCAGCTCACCACAAACAAATCCGGGACTAGCGGGCAATGAGCAGTTCTTC
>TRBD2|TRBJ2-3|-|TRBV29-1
CSVEAGLAGVGNTQYF
TGCAGCGTTGAGGCGGGTCTAGCGGGAGTGGGAAATACGCAGTATTTT
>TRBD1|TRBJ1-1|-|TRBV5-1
CASSLGGTGRFGVNTEAFF
TGCGCCAGCAGCTTGGGAGGGACAGGTCGGTTTGGAGTGAACACTGAAGCTTTCTTT
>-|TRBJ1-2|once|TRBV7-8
CASSLGGVGYTF
TGTGCCAGCAGCTTAGGGGGGGTTGGCTACACCTTC
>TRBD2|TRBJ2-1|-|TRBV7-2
CASSLAASGSSYNEQFF
TGTGCCAGCAGCTTAGCGGCTAGCGGGAGCTCCTACAATGAGCAGTTCTTC
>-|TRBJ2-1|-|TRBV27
CASSLSSISSYNEQFF
TGTGCCAGCAGCTTGAGCTCGATTAGCTCCTACAATGAGCAGTTCTTC
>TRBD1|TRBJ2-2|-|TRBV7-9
CASSLGQGFQPNTGELFF
TGTGCCAGCAGCTTAGGACAGGGCTTCCAGCCGAACACCGGGGAGCTGTTTTTT
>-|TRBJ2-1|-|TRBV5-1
CASSVINEQFF
TGCGCCAGCTCCGTAATCAATGAGCAGTTCTTC
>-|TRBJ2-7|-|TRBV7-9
CASSRGTEQYF
TGTGCCAGCAGCAGAGGTACCGAGCAGTACTTC
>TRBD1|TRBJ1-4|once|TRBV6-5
CATTGTVEKLFF
TGTGCCACTACCGGGACAGTTGAAAAACTGTTTTTT
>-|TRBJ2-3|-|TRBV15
CATSNSGGTDTQYF
TGTGCCACCAGCAACTCCGGGGGCACAGATACGCAGTATTTT
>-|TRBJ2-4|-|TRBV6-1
CASSEAPRGTHGAKNIQYF
TGTGCCAGCAGTGAAGCCCCCAGGGGAACACATGGAGCCAAAAACATTCAGTACTTC
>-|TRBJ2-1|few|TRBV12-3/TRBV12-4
CASTSGGNEQFF
TGTGCCAGCACCTCCGGGGGTAATGAGCAGTTCTTC
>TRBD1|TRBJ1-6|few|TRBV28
CASARDRGRSPLHF
TGTGCCAGCGCCCGGGACAGGGGACGTTCACCCCTCCACTTT
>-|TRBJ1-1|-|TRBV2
CASTIRQGNTEAFF
TGTGCCAGCACCATCCGGCAGGGGAACACTGAAGCTTTCTTT
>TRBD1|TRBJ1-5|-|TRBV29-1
CSVGGQGANQPQHF
TGCAGCGTTGGGGGACAGGGGGCGAATCAGCCCCAGCATTTT
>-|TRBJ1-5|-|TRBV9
CASSVGADSNQPQHF
TGTGCCAGCAGCGTAGGGGCAGATAGCAATCAGCCCCAGCATTTT